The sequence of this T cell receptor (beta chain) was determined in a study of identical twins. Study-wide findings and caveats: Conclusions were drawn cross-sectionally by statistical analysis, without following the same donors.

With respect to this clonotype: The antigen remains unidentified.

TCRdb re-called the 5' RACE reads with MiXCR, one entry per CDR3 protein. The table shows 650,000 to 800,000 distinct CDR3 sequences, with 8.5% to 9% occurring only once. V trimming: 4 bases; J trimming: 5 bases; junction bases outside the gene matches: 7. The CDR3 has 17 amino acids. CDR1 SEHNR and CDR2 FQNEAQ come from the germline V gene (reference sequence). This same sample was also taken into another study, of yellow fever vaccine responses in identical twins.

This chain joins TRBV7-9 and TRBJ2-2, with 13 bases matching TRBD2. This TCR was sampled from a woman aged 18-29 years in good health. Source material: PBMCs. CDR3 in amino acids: CASSSPGLAGRTGELFF. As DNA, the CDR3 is TGTGCCAGCAGCTCCCCGGGACTAGCGGGACGAACCGGGGAGCTGTTTTTT.